The 12 T cell receptor beta chains presented below share a single source sample, sequenced in a study of blood T cell repertoires in COVID-19. The table came from immunoSEQ multiplex PCR; TCRdb's copy has only in-frame clones and leaves some out. Here the sample spans over 70,000 clones, approximately 79% being singletons. Source material: peripheral blood. These receptors were collected from a man between 65 and 79 years old with active or convalescent COVID-19.

The V and J genes are TRBV19 and TRBJ2-6; D might be TRBD1 (6 bases). The CDR3 is made up of 17 amino acids. The germline V gene has CDR1 LNHDA and CDR2 SQIVND (reference sequence). The V gene lost 5 bases and the J gene lost 2 bases, with 16 bases spanning the gap. The CDR3 DNA reads TGTGCCAGTAGTCTAAACCAACCAGGGGCTGGGGCCAACGTCCTGACTTTC. Encoded protein: CASSLNQPGAGANVLTF.

This clone was counted once. The genes are TRBV1 and TRBJ1-1. TRBV1 is shown as a pseudogene. The CDR3 loop spans 14 amino acids. The CDR3 spells CTSSLGGWGTEAFF. The CDR3 DNA sequence: TGCACCAGCAGCCTTGGGGGGTGGGGCACTGAAGCTTTCTTT.

In nucleotides, the CDR3 is TGTGCCAGCAGGACGGGACAGGGGATTGGGTCACCCCTCCACTTT. Protein sequence: CASRTGQGIGSPLHF. The chain has TRBV6-5 and TRBJ1-6; TRBD1 matches at 10 bases. Unmatched junction bases numbered 9, after V lost 6 bases and J lost 10 bases. CDR1 is MNHEY and CDR2 is SVGAGI in the germline V gene. This CDR3 region has 15 residues.

This clone was observed a single time. The chain employs TRBV7-9 and TRBJ1-3; D is unresolved. V dropped 4 bases and J dropped 4 bases, with 8 bases sitting between them. This CDR3 spans 13 amino acids. Germline V gene sequence: CDR1 SEHNR, CDR2 FQNEAQ (reference sequence). CDR3 sequence: CASSWLQGNTIYF. The DNA for the CDR3 is TGTGCCAGCAGCTGGCTACAGGGAAACACCATATATTTT. The complete variable domain, with remaining parts taken from reference TRBV7-9 and TRBJ1-3, reads DTGVSQNPRHKITKRGQNVTFRCDPISEHNRLYWYRQTLGQGPEFLTYFQNEAQLEKSRLLSDRFSAERPKGSFSTLEIQRTEQGDSAMYLCASSWLQGNTIYFGEGSWLTVV.

V gene TRBV4-2 combines with J gene TRBJ1-1; the D is unclear. The ends were cut back, 0 bases at V and 5 bases at J, with 22 bases in the middle. CDR3 length equals 18 residues. Germline-derived CDR1 and CDR2 are LGHNA and YNFKEQ. The CDR3 DNA follows: TGTGCCAGCAGCCAAGAGGCGCGGGTATCCAGCCAAGGAACTGAAGCTTTCTTT. Protein product: CASSQEARVSSQGTEAFF.

This clone has a single count. This sequence joins TRBV14 and TRBJ1-2, with 7 positions matching TRBD1. Germline CDR1 SGHDN, CDR2 FVKESK. CDR3 length: 15 residues. V lost 0 bases to trimming and J lost 4 bases; unmatched junction nucleotides: 5. In nucleotides, the CDR3 is TGTGCCAGCAGCCAAGAGGCCGAGGGGGCCTATGGCTACACCTTC. Its protein is CASSQEAEGAYGYTF.

The rearrangement links TRBV2 to TRBJ1-6; no definite D call. CDR1 is SNHLY, CDR2 FYNNEI, per germline. The CDR3 length is 15 residues. V was cut by 3 bases and J by 7 bases, with 13 bases left in between. CDR3 in DNA: TGTGCCAGCAGTGAGAGGGAATCAGCCAATTCACCCCTCCACTTT. Protein sequence: CASSERESANSPLHF.

This clone was seen a handful of times. The chain has TRBV28 and TRBJ1-5; D unresolved. The germline V gene encodes CDR1 MDHEN and CDR2 SYDVKM. The CDR3 has 17 residues. Trimming cost V 4 bases and J 0 bases, with 16 bases left between them. The CDR3 protein is CASSYSGVQTSNQPQHF. The CDR3 region has the DNA TGTGCCAGCAGTTACAGCGGCGTTCAGACTAGCAATCAGCCCCAGCATTTT.

Turning to this clone: The same CDR3 is also encoded by other DNA sequences in this sample. The chain links TRBV3-1 (or the pseudogene TRBV3-2) to TRBJ1-2; possible D gene TRBD1, 6 bases. Germline V lookup: CDR1 LGHDT, CDR2 YNNKEL (reference sequence). Trimming took 8 bases from V and 8 from J, leaving 12 bases between them. This CDR3 comprises 11 residues. The CDR3 coding sequence is TGTGCCAGCGCAAACAGGGCAGGCTACACCTTC. Residues: CASANRAGYTF.

The V and J genes are TRBV3-1 (or the pseudogene TRBV3-2) and TRBJ2-3, with TRBD2 identical over 9 bases. The length of the CDR3 is 14 residues. After removal of 4 bases from V and 2 bases from J, the junction contained 1 base not matched to a gene. Per germline, CDR1 LGHDT and CDR2 YNNKEL (reference sequence). The chain's CDR3 is CASSPSGITDTQYF. The CDR3 coding sequence is TGTGCCAGCAGCCCTAGCGGGATCACAGATACGCAGTATTTT.

In its sample, this clone was seen once. This chain connects TRBV5-5 to TRBJ2-5; D unresolved. Trimming pared 4 bases from V and 5 bases from J, leaving 15 bases between. The CDR3 has 14 amino acids. Germline V gene data show CDR1 as SGHKS and CDR2 as YYEKEE (reference sequence). The CDR3 loop reads CASSMGGSLETQYF. CDR3 DNA sequence: TGTGCCAGCAGCATGGGTGGCAGTTTGGAGACCCAGTACTTC.

The chain carries TRBV9 and TRBJ1-6; TRBD1 aligns across 10 bases. Germline CDR1 SGDLS, CDR2 YYNGEE. V lost 4 bases, J lost 7 bases, and 8 bases stayed unmatched. The CDR3 runs to 16 residues. CDR3 sequence reads: CASSPNPGQGNSPLHF. The CDR3, as DNA: TGTGCCAGCAGCCCAAACCCGGGACAGGGGAATTCACCCCTCCACTTT.